The rows below give T cell receptor beta chains drawn from one sample of a study of cytomegalovirus exposure and HLA in healthy donors. Assay: immunoSEQ multiplex PCR; the TCRdb copy retains only in-frame clones and omits some. Of 150,000 to 200,000 clones listed, 89% are singletons. The material sequenced was PBMCs. The receptor set was obtained from a woman aged 18 to 35 in good health and CMV-seropositive. Each CDR3 is given with its conserved first and last residue. The order of the fields is V gene, J gene, clone size, D gene, CDR3 protein, CDR3 DNA. The D gene is left open where the match is weak. A clone size is listed for some rows: how often the clone was seen (once, few, many), or a class if it is expanded.

>TRBV6-5|TRBJ1-2|NA|NA
CASSSPGRIYGYTF
TGTGCCAGCAGTTCCCCGGGGAGGATTTATGGCTACACCTTC
>TRBV9|TRBJ2-1|NA|TRBD2
CASSIGLAPNYNEQFF
TGTGCCAGCAGCATTGGACTAGCCCCGAACTACAATGAGCAGTTCTTC
>TRBV28|TRBJ2-3|NA|TRBD2
CASSKGLAGGADTQYF
TGTGCCAGCAGTAAGGGACTAGCGGGAGGGGCAGATACGCAGTATTTT
>TRBV5-1|TRBJ1-1|NA|NA
CASSLLGVMNTEAFF
TGCGCCAGCAGCCTCTTAGGGGTCATGAACACTGAAGCTTTCTTT
>TRBV18|TRBJ2-1|NA|TRBD2
CASSPVAGGLNEQFF
TGTGCCAGCTCACCAGTAGCGGGAGGGCTCAATGAGCAGTTCTTC
>TRBV28|TRBJ2-5|NA|TRBD1
CASSFPTGILRETQYF
TGTGCCAGCAGTTTTCCGACAGGGATTCTTCGAGAGACCCAGTACTTC
>TRBV4-3|TRBJ2-6|many|NA
CASSQDLGSGANVLTF
TGCGCCAGCAGCCAAGATCTAGGCTCTGGGGCCAACGTCCTGACTTTC
>TRBV14|TRBJ1-4|NA|NA
CASSRTGSTNEKLFF
TGTGCCAGCAGCCGAACAGGGTCAACTAATGAAAAACTGTTTTTT
>TRBV30|TRBJ2-4|NA|NA
CAWRARLAKNIQYF
TGTGCCTGGAGAGCGAGATTAGCCAAAAACATTCAGTACTTC
>TRBV2|TRBJ2-7|NA|TRBD2
CASRGTSGTYEQYF
TGTGCCAGCAGAGGGACTAGCGGGACCTACGAGCAGTACTTC
>TRBV10-3|TRBJ1-2|NA|NA
CAITETDNYGYTF
TGTGCCATCACTGAGACAGACAACTATGGCTACACCTTC
>TRBV7-9|TRBJ2-1|NA|NA
CASSLEAARNEQFF
TGTGCCAGCAGCTTAGAAGCGGCTAGAAATGAGCAGTTCTTC
>TRBV6-1|TRBJ2-2|NA|NA
CASSISQGPGELFF
TGTGCCAGCAGTATATCACAGGGTCCCGGGGAGCTGTTTTTT
>TRBV30|TRBJ2-3|NA|TRBD2
CAWSYGAGSTDTQYF
TGTGCCTGGAGTTATGGAGCGGGGAGCACAGATACGCAGTATTTT
>TRBV6-1|TRBJ2-7|NA|TRBD1
CASRNRGPVDEQYF
TGTGCCAGCAGAAACAGGGGGCCAGTCGACGAGCAGTACTTC
>TRBV5-4|TRBJ1-2|NA|TRBD1
CASSPPGTANYGYTF
TGTGCCAGCAGCCCCCCCGGGACAGCCAACTATGGCTACACCTTC
>TRBV30|TRBJ2-5|once|NA
CAWSQEGETQYF
TGTGCCTGGAGTCAGGAGGGGGAGACCCAGTACTTC
>TRBV5-6|TRBJ2-1|NA|NA
CASSFGADSYNEQFF
TGTGCCAGCAGCTTTGGTGCGGACTCCTACAATGAGCAGTTCTTC
>TRBV6-1|TRBJ2-5|once|TRBD2
CASSEGDGRKETQYF
TGTGCCAGCAGTGAAGGGGACGGGAGGAAAGAGACCCAGTACTTC
>TRBV28|TRBJ1-2|NA|NA
CASTVRAPKDGYTF
TGTGCCAGCACCGTGCGGGCTCCAAAGGATGGCTACACCTTC
>TRBV2|TRBJ2-2|NA|TRBD2
CASTSLLAGVTGELFF
TGTGCCAGCACCTCCCTGCTAGCGGGAGTGACCGGGGAGCTGTTTTTT
>TRBV4-3|TRBJ2-1|NA|TRBD1
CASSPYRGQGGNEQFF
TGCGCCAGCAGCCCCTATCGGGGACAGGGTGGCAATGAGCAGTTCTTC
>TRBV4-1|TRBJ2-2|once|TRBD2
CASSQVLPRVVAGLIVSGELFF
TGCGCCAGCAGCCAAGTCCTTCCACGAGTTGTAGCGGGATTAATCGTGTCCGGGGAGCTGTTTTTT
>TRBV2|TRBJ1-3|NA|NA
CASRDTVSGNTIYF
TGTGCCAGCAGGGACACGGTCTCTGGAAACACCATATATTTT
>TRBV5-6|TRBJ2-5|NA|NA
CASSLTSLKETQYF
TGTGCCAGCAGCTTGACTAGCTTGAAAGAGACCCAGTACTTC
>TRBV7-9|TRBJ2-7|NA|NA
CASSLGASPGEQYF
TGTGCCAGCAGCTTAGGAGCTTCCCCGGGGGAGCAGTACTTC
>TRBV18|TRBJ2-1|NA|NA
CASSPAGVVYNEQFF
TGTGCCAGCTCACCAGCAGGGGTCGTGTACAATGAGCAGTTCTTC
>TRBV6-5|TRBJ1-2|NA|TRBD1
CASSGTGTGGYTF
TGTGCCAGCAGTGGAACCGGGACAGGTGGCTACACCTTC
>TRBV6-6|TRBJ1-5|NA|NA
CAIRRDGDQPQHF
TGTGCCATCAGAAGAGACGGAGATCAGCCCCAGCATTTT
>TRBV30|TRBJ2-7|NA|NA
CAWSSVSRGEQYF
TGTGCCTGGAGTTCAGTTTCGCGGGGCGAGCAGTACTTC
>TRBV2|TRBJ2-5|few|TRBD1
CASSEALGQGDETQYF
TGTGCCAGCAGTGAAGCGTTGGGACAGGGGGACGAGACCCAGTACTTC
>TRBV20-1|TRBJ2-1|NA|NA
CSAKGNEQFF
TGCAGTGCCAAGGGGAATGAGCAGTTCTTC
>TRBV5-6|TRBJ1-1|NA|NA
CASTSLRTEAFF
TGTGCCAGCACCTCACTGAGGACTGAAGCTTTCTTT
>TRBV18|TRBJ2-1|NA|TRBD1
CASSPAIARQGVDEQFF
TGTGCCAGCTCACCGGCTATTGCTAGACAGGGGGTTGATGAGCAGTTCTTC
>TRBV6-5|TRBJ2-7|NA|NA
CASSLESEQYF
TGTGCCAGCAGCCTGGAGTCCGAGCAGTACTTC
>TRBV5-5|TRBJ2-7|NA|TRBD2
CASSKVGTSGYEQYF
TGTGCCAGCAGCAAAGTTGGGACTAGCGGGTACGAGCAGTACTTC
>TRBV10-3|TRBJ2-7|NA|NA
CAISDQLATYEQYF
TGTGCCATCAGTGACCAACTAGCAACCTACGAGCAGTACTTC
>TRBV21-1|TRBJ2-3|once|NA
CASSALCRDRGTDTQYF
TGTGCCAGCAGCGCATTATGCCGGGACAGGGGGACAGATACGCAGTATTTT
>TRBV10-3|TRBJ2-7|NA|NA
CAISESGLTYEQYF
TGTGCCATCAGTGAGTCTGGCCTTACCTACGAGCAGTACTTC
>TRBV5-1|TRBJ1-5|NA|TRBD1
CASSSGQGQPQHF
TGCGCCAGCAGCTCGGGACAGGGACAGCCCCAGCATTTT
>TRBV6-5|TRBJ2-7|few|TRBD1
CASSFRQGYYEQYF
TGTGCCAGCAGTTTCAGACAGGGATACTACGAGCAGTACTTC
>TRBV9|TRBJ1-2|NA|TRBD1
CASRENRGANYGYTF
TGTGCCAGCAGGGAGAACAGGGGGGCTAACTATGGCTACACCTTC
>TRBV29-1|TRBJ1-5|few|NA
CSVAGDSNQPQHF
TGCAGCGTTGCAGGTGATAGCAATCAGCCCCAGCATTTT
>TRBV27|TRBJ2-1|NA|NA
CASSPGSTYNEQFF
TGTGCCAGCAGTCCAGGATCCACCTACAATGAGCAGTTCTTC
>TRBV10-2|TRBJ2-6|NA|NA
CASSLGQLLGANVLTF
TGCGCCAGCAGCTTGGGACAATTGCTTGGGGCCAACGTCCTGACTTTC
>TRBV28|TRBJ1-1|NA|NA
CASSLWGRVTEAFF
TGTGCCAGCAGTTTATGGGGCAGGGTCACTGAAGCTTTCTTT
>TRBV25-1|TRBJ2-2|NA|TRBD2
CASSSLGRAESGELFF
TGTGCCAGCAGTAGTCTGGGGAGGGCGGAGTCCGGGGAGCTGTTTTTT
>TRBV7-2|TRBJ2-3|NA|TRBD2
CASKRYGRVGDTQYF
TGTGCCAGCAAACGGTACGGGAGGGTCGGAGATACGCAGTATTTT